These 32 T cell receptor beta chains were all obtained from the same sample, sequenced in a study of identical twins. TCRdb re-called the 5' RACE reads with MiXCR, one entry per CDR3 protein. Counted here are hundreds of thousands of distinct CDR3 sequences, 15% to 20% occurring once; the ten biggest clones make up around 14%. These data were also filed under a second study, of T cells expressing NK-cell markers.

Sequencing was performed on PBMCs. The origin of the receptors is a woman younger than 35 in good health.

The chain employs TRBV4-3 and TRBJ2-7, with D perhaps given as TRBD1 or TRBD2 (5 bases each). Trimming shortened V by 2 bases and J by 3 bases, and 14 bases separated the two germline ends. The CDR3 sequence is 15 residues long. Germline V CDR1 and CDR2: LGHNA, YSLEER. CDR3 in amino acids: CASSQIVGAGYEQYF. The CDR3 bases are TGCGCCAGCAGCCAAATCGTAGGGGCGGGCTACGAGCAGTACTTC.

This clonotype was seen only a few times. The chain combines TRBV7-3 with TRBJ2-3, with TRBD2 matching 12 bases. The germline gives CDR1 SGHTA, CDR2 FQGTGA. V gave up 5 bases and J gave up 7 bases; unmatched junction bases: 4. This CDR3 has 14 amino acids. Here the CDR3 reads CASSLAGGANTQYF. DNA for the CDR3: TGTGCCAGCAGCCTAGCGGGGGGGGCTAATACGCAGTATTTT.

This clonotype was counted between two and nine times. The rearrangement uses TRBV7-6 and TRBJ2-7; D perhaps matches TRBD1 (6 bases). Germline loops: CDR1 SGHVS, CDR2 FNYEAQ. The V gene lost 5 bases and the J gene lost 0 bases, with 17 bases spanning the gap. The length of the CDR3 is 16 residues. CDR3 bases: TGTGCCAGCAGCAGTAAAGCCGGGACATCCTCCTACGAGCAGTACTTC. Its translation: CASSSKAGTSSYEQYF.

This clonotype showed up many times. The chain uses TRBV12-3 or TRBV12-4 and TRBJ2-1; 10 bases are shared with TRBD2. Losses at the gene ends were 6 bases for V and 7 bases for J; bases not matched to a gene: 9. This CDR3 spans 15 amino acids. CDR3 amino acids: CASRPSGGLGNEQFF. CDR3 coding DNA: TGTGCCAGCAGACCTAGCGGGGGCCTGGGGAATGAGCAGTTCTTC.

Only a few counts were recorded for this clonotype. The gene calls are TRBV7-2 and TRBJ1-1, with TRBD1 matching over 7 bases. V was clipped by 1 base and J by 4 bases; unmatched bases: 9. CDR1 and CDR2 from the germline V gene are SGHTA and FQGNSA. This CDR3 contains 16 residues. This chain's CDR3 is CASSLVETGSGTEAFF. In DNA form, the CDR3 reads TGTGCCAGCAGCTTAGTCGAGACAGGGTCAGGCACTGAAGCTTTCTTT. Drawing the rest from reference TRBV7-2 and TRBJ1-1, the complete variable domain is GAGVSQSPSNKVTEKGKDVELRCDPISGHTALYWYRQSLGQGLEFLIYFQGNSAPDKSGLPSDRFSAERTGGSVSTLTIQRTQQEDSAVYLCASSLVETGSGTEAFFGQGTRLTVV.

The table lists this clonotype with a few counts. DNA of the CDR3: TGTGCCAGCAGCTTCGGGGGGGGAAGTGAAAAACTGTTTTTT. Amino acids: CASSFGGGSEKLFF. J is TRBJ1-4 and V is TRBV7-8; D may be TRBD1 (5 bases). V was clipped by 3 bases and J by 7 bases, with 12 bases between them. This CDR3 has 14 residues. Germline assignment: CDR1 SGHVS and CDR2 FQNEAQ.

This clonotype showed up many times. The genes are TRBV12-3 or TRBV12-4 and TRBJ1-2; TRBD1 is a possible D gene (5 bases). CDR3 size: 13 residues. The germline V and J ends were trimmed by 2 bases and 7 bases, with 11 bases remaining between them. The chain's CDR3 is CASSLIQGSGYTF. The DNA for the CDR3 is TGTGCCAGCAGTTTAATTCAGGGTAGTGGCTACACCTTC.

Comments on this clonotype: The germline gene is not matched at one end of the junction; a read error may be the cause. The V call is TRBV7-2, the J call TRBJ2-1; D is unresolved. Germline V CDR1 and CDR2: SGHTA, FQGNSA. This CDR3 comprises 15 residues. The CDR3 DNA follows: TGTGCCAGCAGCTTGGGGTCGAGCTCCAACAATGAGCAGTTCTTC. Its protein product is CASSLGSSSNNEQFF. Together with reference TRBV7-2 and TRBJ2-1, the CDR3 gives the full variable domain: GAGVSQSPSNKVTEKGKDVELRCDPISGHTALYWYRQSLGQGLEFLIYFQGNSAPDKSGLPSDRFSAERTGGSVSTLTIQRTQQEDSAVYLCASSLGSSSNNEQFFGPGTRLTVL.

This rearrangement joins TRBV5-1 to TRBJ2-7, with TRBD2 matching 9 bases. The CDR3 spans 18 residues. Trimming at V came to 3 bases and at J to 6 bases, leaving 19 bases not matched to a gene. Germline CDR1 reads SGHRS; CDR2 reads YFSETQ. CDR3 amino acids: CASSSTRREVAGDSEQYF. The CDR3 DNA reads as TGCGCCAGCAGCTCAACCCGCCGAGAGGTAGCGGGAGACTCCGAGCAGTACTTC.

This clonotype was observed a handful of times. V is TRBV6-1 and J is TRBJ1-1, with D uncertain. The CDR3 is 15 residues long. CDR1 is MNHNS, CDR2 SASEGT, per germline. Trimming stripped 5 bases from V and 1 base from J, with 14 bases between. The CDR3, as DNA: TGTGCCAGCAGTACAACCTCGACTCGGAACACTGAAGCTTTCTTT. Its protein product is CASSTTSTRNTEAFF.

The chain couples TRBV14 to TRBJ2-7; maybe TRBD2 (8 bases). V lost 3 bases and J lost 5, with 14 bases in between. From germline, CDR1 is SGHDN and CDR2 FVKESK. This CDR3 is 14 amino acids long. CDR3 protein: CASSQGTAGDEQYF. CDR3 DNA: TGTGCCAGCAGCCAGGGGACAGCGGGAGACGAGCAGTACTTC.

The rearrangement links TRBV2 to TRBJ2-7, with D maybe TRBD1 (5 bases). Germline V gives CDR1 SNHLY, CDR2 FYNNEI. The V and J ends lost 5 bases and 4 bases respectively, with 15 bases between them. This CDR3 region has 14 residues. The CDR3 DNA follows: TGTGCCAGCAGTCCCGACAGACTTGCTTACGAGCAGTACTTC. As protein: CASSPDRLAYEQYF.

The gene calls are TRBV7-6 and TRBJ2-3, with 11 bases matching TRBD1. V shed 5 bases, J shed 7 bases, and the junction held 11 bases outside the gene matches. The CDR3 spans 16 residues. Germline V gene sequence: CDR1 SGHVS, CDR2 FNYEAQ. CDR3 sequence (DNA): TGTGCCAGCAGCATCGGCGACGGACAGGGGGCTAATACGCAGTATTTT. Protein sequence: CASSIGDGQGANTQYF.

The rearrangement uses TRBV10-3 and TRBJ2-7; 9 bases align to TRBD2. The ends lost 5 bases at V and 4 bases at J; junction bases unmatched: 6. Germline V gives CDR1 ENHRY, CDR2 SYGVKD. This CDR3 region has 14 residues. The CDR3 sequence is CAISTLTSGYEQYF. The CDR3 coding sequence is TGTGCCATCAGTACACTGACTAGCGGTTACGAGCAGTACTTC.

The V call is TRBV25-1, the J call TRBJ2-5, with TRBD2 matching over 11 bases. The CDR3 is 17 amino acids. The germline V gene has CDR1 MGHDK and CDR2 SYGVNS. J was trimmed by 6 bases and V by 5 bases; bases with no gene match: 14. The CDR3 DNA reads TGTGCCAGCAGTTACGTCCCAACTAGCGGGGGAGAGCAGACCCAGTACTTC. Its protein product is CASSYVPTSGGEQTQYF. Using reference TRBV25-1 and TRBJ2-5 for the parts outside the CDR3, the full variable domain is EADIYQTPRYLVIGTGKKITLECSQTMGHDKMYWYQQDPGMELHLIHYSYGVNSTEKGDLSSESTVSRIRTEHFPLTLESARPSHTSQYLCASSYVPTSGGEQTQYFGPGTRLLVL.

As for this clonotype: At one of its ends the junction is not consistent with the germline gene, which may arise from a read error. The chain joins TRBV12-3 or TRBV12-4 to TRBJ1-5; D may be TRBD1 (5 bases). The CDR3 is 12 residues long. The CDR3: CVSSLGVGAQHF. The CDR3 region has the DNA TGTGTCAGCAGTTTGGGGGTGGGGGCCCAGCATTTT.

This rearrangement joins TRBV15 to TRBJ2-1; 9 bases match TRBD2. The germline V gene encodes CDR1 LNHNV and CDR2 YYDKDF (reference sequence). This CDR3 spans 17 amino acids. Trimming removed 0 bases from V and 2 bases from J; junction bases left unmatched: 5. The CDR3 spells CATSREGLAGTYNEQFF. In nucleotides, the CDR3 is TGTGCCACCAGCAGAGAAGGTCTAGCGGGAACCTACAATGAGCAGTTCTTC.

This clonotype was counted only a few times. The chain joins TRBV10-3 to TRBJ2-3; 8 nucleotides agree with TRBD2. Germline V lookup: CDR1 ENHRY, CDR2 SYGVKD. Trimming cost V 8 bases and J 0 bases; bases outside gene matches: 4. The CDR3 runs to 14 residues. For the CDR3, the DNA is TGTGCCATCGCGACTAGCGAGAGCACAGATACGCAGTATTTT. Protein: CAIATSESTDTQYF.

This sequence joins TRBV20-1 and TRBJ2-1, with 10 positions matching TRBD1. Per germline, CDR1 DFQATT and CDR2 SNEGSKA (reference sequence). There are 16 residues in the CDR3. V trimming: 6 bases; J trimming: 4 bases; junction bases outside the gene matches: 12. CDR3 coding DNA: TGCAGTGCCGCTGTAGGGGACAGGGGTTTGTACAATGAGCAGTTCTTC. Translation gives CSAAVGDRGLYNEQFF.

The V call is TRBV27, the J call TRBJ2-7; D gene uncertain. CDR3 size: 15 residues. Trimming cost V 8 bases and J 2 bases, with 19 bases left between them. Germline-derived CDR1 and CDR2 are MNHEY and SMNVEV (reference sequence). CDR3: CASWPSGRVPYEQYF. The CDR3 region has the DNA TGTGCCAGCTGGCCAAGTGGACGGGTCCCCTACGAGCAGTACTTC.

This clonotype came up many times. The chain couples TRBV12-3 or TRBV12-4 to TRBJ1-1; unclear D gene. V dropped 2 bases and J dropped 9 bases, with 10 bases sitting between them. The CDR3 is made up of 12 amino acids. CDR3 in amino acids: CASSLKARQAFF. In DNA form, the CDR3 reads TGTGCCAGCAGTTTAAAGGCACGGCAAGCTTTCTTT.

The rearrangement links TRBV6-5 to TRBJ2-6, with D uncertain. The CDR3 has 19 residues. CDR1 is MNHEY, CDR2 SVGAGI, per germline. With 0 bases removed from V and 0 bases from J, the gap between germline ends came to 15 bases. The CDR3 region has the DNA TGTGCCAGCAGTTACTCGTTCACAGATCCCTACTCTGGGGCCAACGTCCTGACTTTC. Translated: CASSYSFTDPYSGANVLTF.

This clonotype was counted only a few times. The V and J genes are TRBV20-1 and TRBJ2-5; the match to TRBD1 covers 7 bases. The CDR3 loop spans 14 amino acids. The germline V gene encodes CDR1 DFQATT and CDR2 SNEGSKA (reference sequence). The trim removed 2 bases at V and 4 bases at J, leaving 7 bases unmatched. CDR3 bases: TGCAGTGCTAGATCCGGGACAGACGGAGAGACCCAGTACTTC. Translation gives CSARSGTDGETQYF.

In this sample, this clonotype turned up a few times. V and J are TRBV9 and TRBJ2-5; TRBD2 matches at 7 bases. Looked up from germline, CDR1 is SGDLS and CDR2 is YYNGEE. J lost 4 bases, V lost 1 base, and 7 bases had no gene match. The CDR3 is 15 residues long. The CDR3 is CASSVSGTSIETQYF. The CDR3 DNA is TGTGCCAGCAGCGTAAGCGGGACCAGCATAGAGACCCAGTACTTC.

The table lists this clonotype with many counts. The chain couples TRBV6-1 to TRBJ1-2; 11 nucleotides agree with TRBD1. The germline gives CDR1 MNHNS, CDR2 SASEGT. Trimming at V came to 0 bases and at J to 4 bases, leaving 1 base not matched to a gene. The CDR3 is 15 amino acids. The DNA of the CDR3 is TGTGCCAGCAGTGAAGCGGGGACAGGGGGCTATGGCTACACCTTC. It yields the protein CASSEAGTGGYGYTF.

J is TRBJ2-1 and V is TRBV20-1; TRBD1 matches at 7 bases. The CDR3 runs 15 residues. The junction had 12 bases not matched to a gene; V was cut back by 5 bases and J by 5 bases. CDR1 and CDR2 from the germline V gene are DFQATT and SNEGSKA (reference sequence). CDR3 DNA sequence: TGCAGTGCTCGATCCGGGACAGCCAATAACAATGAGCAGTTCTTC. The encoded protein is CSARSGTANNNEQFF.

The chain uses TRBV7-2 and TRBJ2-1; D is unresolved. This CDR3 has 13 residues. Germline V gene lookup returns CDR1 SGHTA and CDR2 FQGNSA. The V end was cut by 3 bases, the J end by 9 bases, with 12 bases between. The CDR3 sequence: CASSLGSVGEQFF. As DNA, the CDR3 is TGTGCCAGCAGCTTGGGGTCCGTTGGTGAGCAGTTCTTC.

This clonotype was found a few times. CDR3 nucleotide sequence: TGCGCCAGGCCACTCGAGGACAGCGGCCGAACTTGTGGCTACACCTTC. Its translation is CARPLEDSGRTCGYTF. This chain links TRBV5-1 with TRBJ1-2; TRBD1 might be the D (6 bases). V lost 8 bases and J lost 7, with 27 bases in between. Germline-derived CDR1 and CDR2 are SGHRS and YFSETQ. The CDR3 extends over 16 amino acids.

This chain uses TRBV29-1 with TRBJ2-3; D is ambiguous. CDR1 is SQVTM and CDR2 is ANQGSEA in the germline V gene. The CDR3 loop spans 11 amino acids. For the CDR3, the DNA is TGCACCGCCCACCGTCCAGATACGCAGTATTTT. Translated: CTAHRPDTQYF.

The chain carries TRBV29-1 and TRBJ2-2; D is perhaps TRBD2 (6 bases). V lost 4 bases, J lost 1 base, and 13 bases lay in between. CDR3 length: 15 amino acids. The germline V gene has CDR1 SQVTM and CDR2 ANQGSEA. Here the CDR3 reads CSVVRGGVNTGELFF. CDR3 DNA sequence: TGCAGCGTTGTTAGAGGAGGGGTGAACACCGGGGAGCTGTTTTTT.

The V and J genes are TRBV20-1 and TRBJ1-1; no clear D gene. The germline V gene has CDR1 DFQATT and CDR2 SNEGSKA (reference sequence). Trimming removed 0 bases from V and 6 bases from J, with 11 bases in between. The CDR3 loop spans 13 amino acids. The CDR3 region is CSARDSRRSEAFF. The CDR3 bases are TGCAGTGCTAGAGATTCCAGAAGGTCTGAAGCTTTCTTT.

This clonotype was seen a handful of times. The rearrangement uses TRBV7-9 and TRBJ2-3; TRBD2 is a possible D gene (6 bases). Germline V CDR1 and CDR2: SEHNR, FQNEAQ (reference sequence). V shed 4 bases and J shed 0 bases, with 17 bases lying between them. CDR3 length equals 17 residues. CDR3 DNA sequence: TGTGCCAGCAGCTCCCCGGGGGTAGCGGCTAGCACAGATACGCAGTATTTT. It encodes CASSSPGVAASTDTQYF.